The present T cell receptor beta chain was sequenced within a study of blood T cell repertoires in COVID-19. The overall study: T cells, B-cell-depleted T cells, or PBMCs supplied cDNA or gDNA.

The germline V gene encodes CDR1 SGHRS and CDR2 YFSETQ. V shed 4 bases and J 3 bases; nucleotides not matched to a gene: 6. The CDR3 sequence is 14 residues long. The assay was immunoSEQ multiplex PCR, and TCRdb's table has in-frame clones only and misses some. The profile covers more than 200,000 clones, with less than 90% appearing a single time and 10% taken by the ten largest. Source material: peripheral blood. The chain employs TRBV5-1 and TRBJ1-1, with 7 bases identical to TRBD1. The clonotype originates from a woman aged 80 or over with COVID-19, enrolled during active disease. The CDR3 nucleotides read TGCGCCAGCAGCCAGACAGGGCTTTACACTGAAGCTTTCTTT. This codes for CASSQTGLYTEAFF.